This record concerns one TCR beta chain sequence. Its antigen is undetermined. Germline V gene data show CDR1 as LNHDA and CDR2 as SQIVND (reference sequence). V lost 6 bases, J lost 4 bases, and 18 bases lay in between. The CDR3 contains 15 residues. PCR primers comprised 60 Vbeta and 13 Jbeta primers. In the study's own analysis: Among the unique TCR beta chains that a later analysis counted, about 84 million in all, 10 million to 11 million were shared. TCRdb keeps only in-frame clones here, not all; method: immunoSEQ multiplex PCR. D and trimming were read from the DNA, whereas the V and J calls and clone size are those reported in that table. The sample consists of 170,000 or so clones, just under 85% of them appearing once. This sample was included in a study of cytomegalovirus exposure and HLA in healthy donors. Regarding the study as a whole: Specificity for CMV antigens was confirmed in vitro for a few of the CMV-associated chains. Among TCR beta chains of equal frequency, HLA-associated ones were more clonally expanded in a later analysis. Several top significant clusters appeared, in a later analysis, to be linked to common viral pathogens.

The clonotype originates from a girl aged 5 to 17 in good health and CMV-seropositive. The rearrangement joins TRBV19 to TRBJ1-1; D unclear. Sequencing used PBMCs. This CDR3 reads CASRIAEGGFTEAFF. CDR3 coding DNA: TGTGCCAGTAGGATTGCCGAGGGAGGGTTCACTGAAGCTTTCTTT.